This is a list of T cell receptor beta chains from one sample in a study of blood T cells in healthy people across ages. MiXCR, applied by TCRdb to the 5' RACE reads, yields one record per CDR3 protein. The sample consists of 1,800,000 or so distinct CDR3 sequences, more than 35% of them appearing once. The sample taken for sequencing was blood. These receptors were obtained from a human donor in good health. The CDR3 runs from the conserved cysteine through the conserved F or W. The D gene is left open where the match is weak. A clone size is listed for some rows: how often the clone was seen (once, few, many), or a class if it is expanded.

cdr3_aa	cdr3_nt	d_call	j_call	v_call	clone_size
CSARRERRGATF	TGCAGTGCTAGGAGGGAGCGGCGGGGGGCCACCTTC	-	TRBJ1-2	TRBV20-1	-
CASSLRGSGGNIQYF	TGTGCCAGCAGTTTACGGGGGAGTGGGGGAAACATTCAGTACTTC	-	TRBJ2-4	TRBV27	-
CASSLGTEANYGYTF	TGTGCCAGCAGTTTAGGGACGGAAGCTAACTATGGCTACACCTTC	-	TRBJ1-2	TRBV12-3/TRBV12-4	-
CASSQGLGEPYGQYF	TGTGCCAGCAGCCAAGGATTGGGGGAGCCCTACGGGCAGTACTTC	-	TRBJ2-7	TRBV3-1	-
CASSSLAGYYNEQFF	TGTGCCAGCAGCTCCCTAGCGGGATACTACAATGAGCAGTTCTTC	TRBD2	TRBJ2-1	TRBV11-2	few
CASSWTGSKAEQYF	TGCGCCAGCAGCTGGACAGGATCCAAAGCCGAGCAGTACTTC	TRBD1	TRBJ2-7	TRBV5-1	-
CASGYAEDYTDTQYF	TGTGCTAGTGGTTACGCAGAGGACTACACAGATACGCAGTATTTT	-	TRBJ2-3	TRBV12-5	-
CASSQDRQGLGDTQYF	TGCGCCAGCAGCCAAGATAGACAGGGATTAGGGGATACGCAGTATTTT	TRBD1	TRBJ2-3	TRBV4-3	-
CASSLDLGANYGYTF	TGTGCCAGCAGCTTAGATCTGGGTGCTAACTATGGCTACACCTTC	-	TRBJ1-2	TRBV7-2	few
CASSLSPGTIQYEQYF	TGCGCCAGCAGCTTGTCCCCCGGGACTATCCAGTACGAGCAGTACTTC	TRBD2	TRBJ2-7	TRBV5-1	-
CTSSVINGPNSPLHF	TGTACCAGCAGCGTAATAAACGGCCCGAATTCACCCCTCCACTTT	-	TRBJ1-6	TRBV7-2	-
CASSASGGHYNEQFF	TGTGCCAGCAGTGCTAGCGGGGGGCACTACAATGAGCAGTTCTTC	TRBD2	TRBJ2-1	TRBV9	few
CANSFRTDSYNSPLHF	TGCGCCAACAGCTTCCGGACAGATTCTTATAATTCACCCCTCCACTTT	-	TRBJ1-6	TRBV5-1	-
CSVEPRGLGEAFF	TGCAGCGTTGAACCCAGGGGGCTGGGTGAAGCTTTCTTT	TRBD1	TRBJ1-1	TRBV29-1	-
CASSYSGHQTQYF	TGTGCCAGCAGTTACTCAGGACACCAGACCCAGTACTTC	-	TRBJ2-5	TRBV12-3/TRBV12-4	many
CASSVRGDNEQFF	TGTGCCAGCAGCGTCCGGGGGGACAATGAGCAGTTCTTC	TRBD2	TRBJ2-1	TRBV13	-
CASSQVLWSGELFF	TGCGCCAGCAGCCAAGTTCTATGGTCCGGGGAGCTGTTTTTT	-	TRBJ2-2	TRBV4-1	-
CASSLFEGEQYF	TGCGCCAGCAGCTTGTTTGAGGGTGAGCAGTACTTC	-	TRBJ2-7	TRBV5-1	many
CASSLGWGRRSHQPQHF	TGTGCCAGCAGTTTAGGGTGGGGGCGCCGGTCCCATCAGCCCCAGCATTTT	-	TRBJ1-5	TRBV12-3/TRBV12-4	few
CSVDGGQGPVREQYF	TGCAGCGTGGACGGTGGACAGGGTCCAGTGAGGGAGCAGTACTTC	TRBD1	TRBJ2-4	TRBV29-1	-
CASSRRRDPDTQYF	TGTGCCAGCAGCCGCCGACGAGATCCAGATACGCAGTATTTT	-	TRBJ2-3	TRBV7-9	-
CASSQDLRIDTDTQYF	TGCGCCAGCAGCCAAGATCTGAGGATAGACACAGATACGCAGTATTTT	-	TRBJ2-3	TRBV4-3	-
CASSRNGLLRDTQYF	TGTGCCAGCAGTCGGAACGGCTTACTCCGGGATACGCAGTATTTT	-	TRBJ2-3	TRBV7-2	few
CASSQGAVYNEQFF	TGCGCCAGCAGCCAAGGGGCAGTCTACAATGAGCAGTTCTTC	-	TRBJ2-1	TRBV4-1	few
CASSLYLRHNEQFF	TGTGCCAGCAGCCTATACCTAAGGCACAATGAGCAGTTCTTC	-	TRBJ2-1	TRBV27	-
CASSGKASSYNSPLHF	TGTGCCAGCAGCGGAAAGGCGAGCTCCTATAATTCACCCCTCCACTTT	-	TRBJ1-6	TRBV3-1	-
CASSLRGYDEQYF	TGTGCCAGCAGCTTACGGGGGTATGACGAGCAGTACTTC	-	TRBJ2-7	TRBV11-1	-
CASSRDTSSDTQYF	TGTGCCAGCAGCAGGGACACCTCTTCAGATACGCAGTATTTT	-	TRBJ2-3	TRBV7-2	many
CASSLGKGGRYQPQHF	TGTGCCAGCAGTTTAGGTAAAGGGGGCAGGTATCAGCCCCAGCATTTT	TRBD1	TRBJ1-5	TRBV28	-
CASTDPGQAPYSYEQYF	TGTGCCAGCACCGACCCGGGACAGGCCCCTTACTCCTACGAGCAGTACTTC	TRBD1	TRBJ2-7	TRBV6-1	-
CASSLAGGIGQPQHF	TGTGCCAGCAGCTTAGCGGGCGGAATCGGGCAGCCCCAGCATTTT	-	TRBJ1-5	TRBV7-9	-
CASSYGLGYTF	TGTGCCAGCAGCTATGGACTGGGCTACACCTTC	-	TRBJ1-2	TRBV7-9	-
CASSLGIGGAYEQFF	TGTGCCAGCAGCTTAGGTATCGGGGGGGCGTATGAGCAGTTCTTC	TRBD2	TRBJ2-1	TRBV11-2	few
CASSYRPSVGYGYTF	TGTGCCAGCAGTTACCGTCCGTCGGTTGGCTATGGCTACACCTTC	-	TRBJ1-2	TRBV6-5	-
CSVPTSGGMEQYF	TGCAGTGTCCCGACTAGCGGGGGGATGGAGCAGTACTTC	TRBD2	TRBJ2-5	TRBV20-1	-
CASSYSRWGSGANVLTF	TGTGCCAGCAGTTACTCGAGGTGGGGTTCTGGGGCCAACGTCCTGACTTTC	-	TRBJ2-6	TRBV6-6	-
CSAEPGSHYEQYF	TGCAGTGCTGAGCCAGGGAGTCACTACGAGCAGTACTTC	-	TRBJ2-7	TRBV20-1	-
CASSLTRLDGYTF	TGTGCCAGCAGCTTAACGCGGCTGGATGGCTACACCTTC	-	TRBJ1-2	TRBV7-3	-
CASSRQGRGVSPLHF	TGTGCCAGCAGTAGGCAGGGCCGGGGGGTTTCACCCCTCCACTTT	-	TRBJ1-6	TRBV6-5	-
CASSLQGNYGHTF	TGTGCCAGCAGCTTACAGGGTAACTATGGCCACACCTTC	-	TRBJ1-2	TRBV9	-
CSARARDPGETQYF	TGCAGTGCTAGAGCCAGGGATCCGGGAGAGACCCAGTACTTC	-	TRBJ2-5	TRBV20-1	-